This T cell receptor beta chain appears in the sequencing data of a study of Ad26.COV2.S vaccination and SARS-CoV-2 variants (dated by TCRdb to the early 2020s). With respect to the entire study: Vaccine-arm donors were drawn from COV1001, a multicentre, randomized, double-blind, placebo-controlled phase I-IIa trial of Ad26.COV2.S in healthy adults. Investigators did not know the trial group allocation while performing experiments and assessing outcomes. Trial participants were randomized into five groups of five, in which low-dose or high-dose Ad26.COV2.S was given once or twice, or placebo was given on both occasions. A total of 32 samples were included in the TCR-sequenced set, comprising roughly 19 Ad26.COV2.S vaccine recipients, 5 placebo recipients and 8 SARS-CoV-2 convalescent individuals. Ad26.COV2.S was administered intramuscularly at 5 x 10^10 or 1 x 10^11 viral particles, either as a single shot or as two shots given 56 days apart. The specificity and breadth of SARS-CoV-2-reactive T cell receptors after Ad26.COV2.S vaccination were assessed by TCRbeta repertoire sequencing.

Details on this clone: Its antigen target is currently unknown. No clone much larger than this one lies a single base away; base qualities are absent.

From cysteine to phenylalanine, the CDR3 is 11 amino acids long. The only DNA kept is the CDR3, 33 bases in frame from the first base. The trim is 6 bases for V and 8 bases for J, with a gap of 9 bases between the germline ends. TCRbeta CDR3 regions were sequenced with the immunoSEQ Assay. After extraction, genomic DNA underwent amplification by bias-controlled multiplex PCR, followed by high-throughput sequencing. The paper's data handling went like this. To quantify the absolute abundance of every unique TCRbeta CDR3 region, sequences were collapsed and filtered. Usable DNA was measured by amplifying reference genes present in all nucleated cells, and TCRbeta template counts were normalized to that usable DNA to estimate T cell fraction. Repertoire TCRs were annotated as SARS-CoV-2-specific when V gene, CDR3 amino acid sequence and J gene were exactly matched to a known reactive TCR set. The reference SARS-CoV-2 TCR set was derived from MIRA and filtered for enrichment in COVID-19-positive ImmuneCODE repertoires, a step that removed public or cross-reactive TCRs. Based on the MIRA antigens, annotated TCRs were further analysed at the level of specific ORF or position within ORF. Depth was the summed frequency of annotated unique rearrangements, while breadth was defined as annotated unique rearrangements over total unique productive rearrangements. Group comparisons of TCR breadth used two-sided Wilcoxon rank-sum tests. TCRdb took over this immuneACCESS table, retaining in-frame rearrangements with V and J assigned. Such tables are incomplete; in checked studies, under half of the missing clones stem from an unresolved V gene, and the remainder is unexplained. That table is the source of V, J and clone size, and D and trimming were worked out from the DNA. In all, the sample holds hundreds of thousands of clones, and approximately 88% of those were seen once. Together, the top ten hold approximately 1.5% of the sample.

Broader findings and caveats from the paper: Spike-specific TCR breadth was higher in Ad26.COV2.S recipients than in placebo recipients (P = 0.0014). Comparable non-spike TCR breadth was observed between vaccine and placebo recipients, consistent with only spike being contained in the vaccine. Substantial breadth of spike-specific CD8+ and CD4+ T cell responses was reported after vaccination. The study was not powered to compare responses between vaccine doses or regimens. It was noted by the authors that total T cell responses may have been underestimated by the TCR breadth and depth analyses.

The treatment or condition label of this sample denotes: some 19 received Ad26.COV2.S at low or high dose, single or two shots; about 5 received placebo; per-sample allocation not given. For vaccine and placebo recipients, the sequenced repertoires came from samples collected on day 63 after the first injection. Cohort 1b enrolled some 25 adults aged 18-55 years at a single site in Boston, USA, between 29 July and 7 August 2020. As a vaccine, Ad26.COV2.S was a replication-incompetent adenovirus type 26 vector that expressed a prefusion-stabilized SARS-CoV-2 spike protein derived from the original Wuhan strain.

The starting material was peripheral blood, obtained in a trial of Ad26.COV2.S vaccine versus placebo. The origin of this receptor is a person aged 18-60 years who received the Ad26.COV2.S COVID-19 vaccine or a placebo. The chain uses TRBV12-3 or TRBV12-4 and TRBJ2-3; the D gene lacks a confident call. The DNA reads TGTGCCAGCAGCCACGACATTACGCAGTATTTT. It codes for CASSHDITQYF.